Listed below are T cell receptor beta chains from one sample, sequenced in a study of blood T cell repertoires in COVID-19. The protocol was immunoSEQ multiplex PCR, while the TCRdb copy is restricted to in-frame clones and leaves out a portion. The sample includes roughly 42,000 clones, approximately 85% of them seen just once. The sample taken for sequencing was peripheral blood. The receptors derive from a human donor in a cohort sampled during active COVID-19. CDR3s include the opening cysteine and the closing phenylalanine or tryptophan. Fields, in order: V gene, J gene, clone size, D gene, CDR3 protein, CDR3 DNA. The D gene is left open where the match is weak. The size of a clone is reported for some rows only, either as once, few or many, or as a class for expanded clones.

v_gene: TRBV7-9; j_gene: TRBJ1-5; abundance: medium-sized; d_gene: NA; CDR3aa: CASSRGSQPQHF; CDR3nt: TGTGCCAGCAGCCGGGGGTCACAGCCCCAGCATTTT
v_gene: TRBV7-2; j_gene: TRBJ2-7; abundance: NA; d_gene: NA; CDR3aa: CASSLAEPPYEQYF; CDR3nt: TGTGCCAGCAGCTTAGCCGAGCCCCCATACGAGCAGTACTTC
v_gene: TRBV7-6; j_gene: TRBJ2-1; abundance: NA; d_gene: NA; CDR3aa: CASSSLRDKYNEQFF; CDR3nt: TGTGCCAGCAGCTCCCTGCGAGACAAGTACAATGAGCAGTTCTTC
v_gene: TRBV5-1; j_gene: TRBJ2-7; abundance: NA; d_gene: TRBD2; CDR3aa: CASSLAGSGGPIHEQYF; CDR3nt: TGCGCCAGCAGCTTGGCCGGTAGCGGGGGGCCCATCCACGAGCAGTACTTC
v_gene: TRBV23-1; j_gene: TRBJ2-1; abundance: NA; d_gene: NA; CDR3aa: CASSQTGTCPNEQFF; CDR3nt: TGCGCCAGCAGTCAAACAGGGACGTGCCCCAATGAGCAGTTCTTC
v_gene: TRBV19; j_gene: TRBJ2-3; abundance: once; d_gene: NA; CDR3aa: CASSPLGTDTQYF; CDR3nt: TGTGCCAGTAGCCCTCTCGGCACAGATACGCAGTATTTT
v_gene: TRBV7-9; j_gene: TRBJ1-5; abundance: NA; d_gene: NA; CDR3aa: CASSFWGGNQPQHF; CDR3nt: TGTGCCAGCAGCTTCTGGGGGGGCAATCAGCCCCAGCATTTT
v_gene: TRBV27; j_gene: TRBJ1-3; abundance: NA; d_gene: NA; CDR3aa: CASPLQDF; CDR3nt: TGTGCCAGCCCTTTACAAGATTTT
v_gene: TRBV6-6; j_gene: TRBJ2-7; abundance: NA; d_gene: NA; CDR3aa: CASRPGGRVYEQYF; CDR3nt: TGTGCCAGCCGACCCGGGGGAAGGGTCTACGAGCAGTACTTC
v_gene: TRBV9; j_gene: TRBJ1-1; abundance: NA; d_gene: NA; CDR3aa: CASSVVRGETEAFF; CDR3nt: TGTGCCAGCAGCGTAGTCCGGGGGGAAACTGAAGCTTTCTTT
v_gene: TRBV6-4; j_gene: TRBJ1-6; abundance: NA; d_gene: TRBD1; CDR3aa: CASSWTGGSPLHF; CDR3nt: TGTGCCAGCAGCTGGACAGGGGGTTCACCCCTCCACTTT
v_gene: TRBV19; j_gene: TRBJ2-2; abundance: NA; d_gene: NA; CDR3aa: CASSDSAFIGGTGELFF; CDR3nt: TGTGCCAGTAGTGACTCAGCATTCATCGGAGGGACCGGGGAGCTGTTTTTT
v_gene: TRBV19; j_gene: TRBJ2-5; abundance: once; d_gene: NA; CDR3aa: CARGRETQYF; CDR3nt: TGTGCTAGGGGTCGGGAGACCCAGTACTTC
v_gene: TRBV6-1; j_gene: TRBJ1-2; abundance: NA; d_gene: TRBD1; CDR3aa: CASSEMGQAYGYTF; CDR3nt: TGTGCCAGCAGTGAAATGGGACAGGCGTATGGCTACACCTTC
v_gene: TRBV29-1; j_gene: TRBJ2-3; abundance: few; d_gene: TRBD1; CDR3aa: CSVETGTGGFGTQYF; CDR3nt: TGCAGCGTTGAAACCGGGACAGGGGGGTTTGGGACGCAGTATTTT
v_gene: TRBV5-1; j_gene: TRBJ1-2; abundance: NA; d_gene: TRBD1; CDR3aa: CASSMTTGAAGGDGYTF; CDR3nt: TGCGCCAGCAGCATGACGACAGGGGCAGCTGGGGGCGATGGCTACACCTTC
v_gene: TRBV24-1; j_gene: TRBJ2-5; abundance: NA; d_gene: TRBD2; CDR3aa: CAIGSGTHQETQYF; CDR3nt: TGTGCCATCGGTAGCGGGACTCACCAAGAGACCCAGTACTTC
v_gene: TRBV7-2; j_gene: TRBJ1-6; abundance: NA; d_gene: NA; CDR3aa: CASSLTRDVYSPLHF; CDR3nt: TGTGCCAGCAGCCTTACTCGGGATGTATATTCACCCCTCCACTTT
v_gene: TRBV9; j_gene: TRBJ1-1; abundance: NA; d_gene: NA; CDR3aa: CASSPGVSGNTEAFF; CDR3nt: TGTGCCAGCAGCCCAGGGGTCTCGGGGAACACTGAAGCTTTCTTT
v_gene: TRBV7-6; j_gene: TRBJ1-2; abundance: NA; d_gene: NA; CDR3aa: CASSLTGTGDYGYTF; CDR3nt: TGTGCCAGCAGCTTGACCGGGACGGGAGACTATGGCTACACCTTC
v_gene: TRBV19; j_gene: TRBJ2-7; abundance: NA; d_gene: NA; CDR3aa: CASSIEGTLSYEQYF; CDR3nt: TGTGCCAGTAGTATAGAAGGGACACTTTCCTACGAGCAGTACTTC
v_gene: TRBV2; j_gene: TRBJ2-3; abundance: NA; d_gene: TRBD2; CDR3aa: CASRGLAGTQYF; CDR3nt: TGTGCCAGCAGGGGACTAGCGGGTACGCAGTATTTT
v_gene: TRBV9; j_gene: TRBJ2-1; abundance: NA; d_gene: NA; CDR3aa: CASPKAGHNEQFF; CDR3nt: TGTGCCAGCCCAAAGGCAGGGCACAATGAGCAGTTCTTC
v_gene: TRBV5-6; j_gene: TRBJ1-1; abundance: NA; d_gene: NA; CDR3aa: CASSFGTSTEAFF; CDR3nt: TGTGCCAGCAGCTTTGGGACATCCACTGAAGCTTTCTTT
v_gene: TRBV7-4; j_gene: TRBJ1-6; abundance: NA; d_gene: TRBD1; CDR3aa: CASSYRTGYGSINSPLHF; CDR3nt: TGTGCCAGCAGCTATCGGACAGGTTATGGGTCTATAAATTCACCCCTCCACTTT
v_gene: TRBV21-1; j_gene: TRBJ1-6; abundance: NA; d_gene: NA; CDR3aa: CASSSPYRANNSPLHF; CDR3nt: TGTGCCAGCAGCTCCCCTTACAGGGCCAATAATTCACCCCTCCACTTT
v_gene: TRBV11-2; j_gene: TRBJ2-3; abundance: few; d_gene: TRBD2; CDR3aa: CASSFSGGSQDTQYF; CDR3nt: TGTGCCAGCAGCTTTAGCGGGGGGTCTCAAGATACGCAGTATTTT
v_gene: TRBV5-1; j_gene: TRBJ1-1; abundance: NA; d_gene: TRBD1; CDR3aa: CASSLRTGGGNTEAFF; CDR3nt: TGCGCCAGCAGCCTCCGGACAGGGGGAGGGAACACTGAAGCTTTCTTT